The T cell receptor (beta chain) described here comes from a study of blood T cell repertoires in COVID-19. This CDR3 is built from 15 residues. CDR1 and CDR2 from the germline V gene are SGHRS and YFSETQ. The V segment lost 3 bases and the J segment 4 bases; nucleotides outside the gene matches: 4. Measured with immunoSEQ multiplex PCR; TCRdb has only the in-frame clones, and not every one. The sample has 95,000 or so clones; 80% to 90% are singletons. The specimen sequenced was peripheral blood. The V and J genes are TRBV5-1 and TRBJ1-3; 10 bases match TRBD1. The sequence was obtained from a man at least 80 years old with COVID-19, enrolled during active disease. CDR3 residues: CASSSTGGVGNTIYF. DNA for the CDR3: TGCGCCAGCAGCTCGACAGGGGGCGTGGGAAACACCATATATTTT.